The clone carrying this TCR beta chain occurred a few times. The antigen is unknown. These data come from a study of T cells in Graves' hyperthyroidism and ophthalmopathy. Findings and limits, study-wide: Ophthalmopathy and stable hyperthyroidism were separated by a 13 V-J model.

Per the germline V gene, CDR1 is KGHSH and CDR2 is LQKENI. Trimming cost V 3 bases and J 4 bases, with 9 bases left between them. The CDR3 runs to 13 residues. Amplification of TCR beta CDR3 regions used RNA as the template. A set of HTBI primers served as the primers for a first-round RT-PCR of the TCR CDR3. TCRdb reanalysed the multiplex PCR reads using MiXCR and keeps one entry per CDR3 protein. Of hundreds of thousands of distinct CDR3 sequences in the sample, roughly 14% were seen once. Criteria for exclusion of patients were uncontrolled infection, other autoimmune disease, pregnancy or lactation. 10 ml fresh peripheral blood yielded the PBMCs.

The chain employs TRBV18 and TRBJ2-5; no reliable D call. Sequencing input: blood. The clonotype originates from a woman aged 18-29 years with Graves' hyperthyroidism. The CDR3, as DNA: TGTGCCAGCTCACCTAACAATGGAGAGACCCAGTACTTC. As protein: CASSPNNGETQYF.